These 22 T cell receptor beta chains came from one sample sequenced in a study of identical twins. TCRdb reanalysed the 5' RACE reads using MiXCR and keeps one entry per CDR3 protein. The table records hundreds of thousands of distinct CDR3 sequences, roughly 20% of them present only once. Separately, the same data were catalogued under a study of T cells expressing NK-cell markers.

The material sequenced was PBMCs. These receptors all stem from a woman under 30 in good health.

The chain links TRBV12-3 or TRBV12-4 to TRBJ1-1, with D unclear. The CDR3 has 13 amino acids. The germline V and J ends were trimmed by 6 bases and 8 bases, with 16 bases remaining between them. CDR3 nucleotide sequence: TGTGCCAGCAGAGTAGAGGGATCGAACGAAGCTTTCTTT. Translating it yields CASRVEGSNEAFF.

Points on this clonotype: The junction shows a germline mismatch at one end, possibly a read error. CDR3 region: CANSPFGRGADTQYF. The CDR3 nucleotides read TGTGCCAACAGTCCCTTTGGCCGGGGAGCAGATACGCAGTATTTT. The chain recombines TRBV12-3 or TRBV12-4 with TRBJ2-3; weak D call: TRBD2 (5 bases). This CDR3 spans 15 amino acids.

This clonotype came up a few times. The rearrangement joins TRBV27 to TRBJ2-5; D is perhaps TRBD2 (6 bases). Germline V CDR1 and CDR2: MNHEY, SMNVEV (reference sequence). CDR3 length: 15 amino acids. The V end was cut by 5 bases, the J end by 5 bases, with 18 bases between. In nucleotides, the CDR3 is TGTGCCAGCAGTGAGAGGACTACTCCGTGGGAGACCCAGTACTTC. Its protein is CASSERTTPWETQYF.

V and J are TRBV12-3 or TRBV12-4 and TRBJ1-1; a weak D match, TRBD1 (5 bases). The CDR3 spans 13 residues. The V end was cut by 5 bases, the J end by 8 bases, with 15 bases between. The CDR3 is CASSKRGVPEAFF. Here the CDR3 DNA reads TGTGCCAGCAGTAAAAGGGGTGTTCCCGAAGCTTTCTTT.

CDR3 sequence: CATSYGTDQPQHF. The DNA of the CDR3 is TGTGCCACCAGCTACGGGACAGATCAGCCCCAGCATTTT. This sequence joins TRBV15 and TRBJ1-5; 7 bases fit TRBD1. The CDR3 consists of 13 residues. V was pared by 5 bases and J by 5 bases, with 3 bases of the junction left unmatched. The germline V gene has CDR1 LNHNV and CDR2 YYDKDF (reference sequence).

The sample holds a few counts of this clonotype. The chain combines TRBV27 with TRBJ2-7, with a possible D match to TRBD1 (5 bases). The V and J ends lost 3 bases and 2 bases respectively, with 11 bases between them. This CDR3 contains 14 residues. CDR1 and CDR2 from the germline V gene are MNHEY and SMNVEV (reference sequence). CDR3 residues: CASSFDSRAYEQYF. CDR3 in DNA: TGTGCCAGCAGTTTCGACAGCCGAGCCTACGAGCAGTACTTC.

This sequence joins TRBV7-2 and TRBJ2-1; TRBD1 or TRBD2 may be the D gene (5 bases each). From germline, CDR1 is SGHTA and CDR2 FQGNSA. This CDR3 region has 14 residues. Trimming cost V 2 bases and J 6 bases, with 11 bases left between them. CDR3 amino acids: CASSLRGGGNEQFF. As DNA, the CDR3 is TGTGCCAGCAGCTTAAGGGGTGGGGGCAATGAGCAGTTCTTC.

J is TRBJ2-1 and V is TRBV5-8, with D possibly called TRBD1 or TRBD2 (5 bases each). The CDR3 loop spans 15 amino acids. The V gene's germline CDR1 is SGHTS and CDR2 YDEGEE. V lost 0 bases and J 6 bases, leaving 13 bases between the germline ends. The chain's CDR3 is CASSLGGIKSNEQFF. Written as DNA, the CDR3 is TGTGCCAGCAGCTTGGGGGGGATCAAAAGCAATGAGCAGTTCTTC.

This clonotype was picked up a small number of times. V usage is TRBV20-1 and J usage is TRBJ2-3, with D perhaps TRBD2 (7 bases). CDR3 length: 15 residues. CDR1 and CDR2 (germline): DFQATT, SNEGSKA (reference sequence). V was clipped by 7 bases and J by 0 bases, with 17 bases between them. The chain's CDR3 is CSGKGGAGSTDTQYF. The CDR3 DNA reads TGCAGTGGCAAAGGGGGGGCAGGGAGCACAGATACGCAGTATTTT.

This clonotype came up a few times. This sequence joins TRBV5-1 and TRBJ1-6; D gene uncertain. CDR1 and CDR2 from the germline V gene are SGHRS and YFSETQ. This CDR3 comprises 13 residues. Trimming took 0 bases from V and 3 from J, leaving 1 base between them. As DNA, the CDR3 is TGCGCCAGCAGCTTGGGCTATAATTCACCCCTCCACTTT. Amino acid sequence: CASSLGYNSPLHF.

The chain links TRBV9 to TRBJ2-5, with 12 bases identical to TRBD2. Germline CDR1 is SGDLS and CDR2 is YYNGEE. Losses at the gene ends were 0 bases for V and 2 bases for J; bases not matched to a gene: 8. This CDR3 has 18 amino acids. This chain's CDR3 is CASSVVASGREGQETQYF. For the CDR3, the DNA is TGTGCCAGCAGCGTAGTAGCTAGCGGGAGGGAGGGTCAAGAGACCCAGTACTTC.

This clonotype was seen a handful of times. The chain uses TRBV20-1 and TRBJ2-7, with D possibly matching TRBD2 (5 bases). The V end lost 6 bases, the J end lost 0 bases, and 15 bases lay between the germline ends. CDR1 DFQATT and CDR2 SNEGSKA come from the germline V gene (reference sequence). CDR3 length equals 14 residues. The CDR3 loop is CSARGGPSSYEQYF. DNA of the CDR3: TGCAGTGCCCGGGGTGGTCCGAGCTCCTACGAGCAGTACTTC.

The genes are TRBV11-2 and TRBJ2-3, with D tentatively TRBD2 (5 bases). Trimming left V 4 bases short and J 2 bases short, with 10 bases between. The CDR3 spans 14 residues. Germline V lookup: CDR1 SGHAT, CDR2 FQNNGV. The chain's CDR3 is CASSWQEATDTQYF. CDR3 DNA sequence: TGTGCCAGCAGCTGGCAGGAGGCCACAGATACGCAGTATTTT. Complete variable domain (other parts from reference TRBV11-2 and TRBJ2-3): EAGVAQSPRYKIIEKRQSVAFWCNPISGHATLYWYQQILGQGPKLLIQFQNNGVVDDSQLPKDRFSAERLKGVDSTLKIQPAKLEDSAVYLCASSWQEATDTQYFGPGTRLTVL.

The chain links TRBV10-3 to TRBJ2-7; TRBD2 matches 13 bases. V shed 6 bases, J shed 4 bases, and the junction held 6 bases outside the gene matches. CDR1 is ENHRY, CDR2 SYGVKD, per germline. CDR3 length equals 15 residues. The CDR3 protein is CAISRLAGGIYEQYF. The CDR3 DNA is TGTGCCATCAGCCGACTAGCGGGAGGTATATACGAGCAGTACTTC.

The chain couples TRBV11-2 to TRBJ2-1; TRBD1 matches 12 bases. This CDR3 contains 14 residues. J was trimmed by 12 bases and V by 5 bases; bases with no gene match: 8. CDR1 is SGHAT, CDR2 FQNNGV, per germline. The CDR3 here is CASSRPGQGAGQFF. CDR3 DNA sequence: TGTGCCAGCAGCAGACCGGGACAGGGGGCTGGGCAGTTCTTC. Variable domain in full (rest from reference TRBV11-2 and TRBJ2-1): EAGVAQSPRYKIIEKRQSVAFWCNPISGHATLYWYQQILGQGPKLLIQFQNNGVVDDSQLPKDRFSAERLKGVDSTLKIQPAKLEDSAVYLCASSRPGQGAGQFFGPGTRLTVL.

This clonotype has just a few counts. The gene calls are TRBV7-2 and TRBJ2-7; D possibly matches TRBD1 or TRBD2 (5 bases each). Looked up from germline, CDR1 is SGHTA and CDR2 is FQGNSA. Trimming cost V 5 bases and J 4 bases, with 15 bases left between them. The CDR3 contains 14 residues. CDR3 nucleotides: TGTGCCAGCAGCCGGGACGGTTCCCTTTACGAGCAGTACTTC. Protein product: CASSRDGSLYEQYF.

The chain couples TRBV5-1 to TRBJ1-6, with D possibly TRBD1 on 5 matching bases. V lost 1 base to trimming and J lost 10 bases, with 12 bases between them. Germline CDR1 is SGHRS and CDR2 is YFSETQ. This CDR3 has 14 amino acids. Written as DNA, the CDR3 is TGCGCCAGCAGCTTGAACCAGGGTGGATCACCCCTCCACTTT. Protein product: CASSLNQGGSPLHF.

This clonotype was counted at least ten times. This sequence joins TRBV20-1 and TRBJ1-1, with a weak D call TRBD1 (5 bases). This CDR3 is 13 amino acids long. The V end lost 1 base, the J end lost 2 bases, and 8 bases lay between the germline ends. Per germline, CDR1 DFQATT and CDR2 SNEGSKA (reference sequence). In nucleotides, the CDR3 is TGCAGTGCTAGAGGGGACGCAAACACTGAAGCTTTCTTT. Translating it yields CSARGDANTEAFF.

This clonotype came up a few times. The chain links TRBV9 to TRBJ2-1, with unresolved D. Germline values: CDR1 SGDLS, CDR2 YYNGEE. The V gene lost 4 bases and the J gene lost 13 bases, with 18 bases spanning the gap. This CDR3 region has 13 residues. CDR3 in amino acids: CASSFPGRVEQFF. CDR3 bases: TGTGCCAGCAGCTTCCCGGGTCGGGTGGAACAGTTCTTC.

The gene calls are TRBV20-1 and TRBJ1-4; D is unclear. The V and J ends lost 6 bases and 7 bases respectively, with 12 bases between them. The CDR3 is 12 residues long. The germline CDR1 and CDR2 sequences are DFQATT and SNEGSKA (reference sequence). The CDR3 DNA reads as TGCAGTGCCACCGCTAGAGGTGAAAAACTGTTTTTT. Protein product: CSATARGEKLFF.

This clonotype has more than one count but fewer than ten. The chain combines TRBV10-3 with TRBJ1-3; 9 bases line up with TRBD1. CDR3 size: 14 residues. V lost 10 bases, J lost 3 bases, and 7 bases stayed unmatched. From germline, CDR1 is ENHRY and CDR2 SYGVKD. CDR3 bases: TGTGCCACGAGGACAGGGGCGTTTGGAAACACCATATATTTT. Its translation: CATRTGAFGNTIYF.

This clonotype has a handful of counts. The chain uses TRBV7-9 and TRBJ1-3, with 9 bases fitting TRBD1. CDR1 SEHNR and CDR2 FQNEAQ come from the germline V gene (reference sequence). The CDR3 is 15 residues long. Trimming cost V 5 bases and J 5 bases; bases outside gene matches: 7. The CDR3 sequence is CASSPTGTGRNTIYF. DNA for the CDR3: TGTGCCAGCAGCCCTACCGGGACAGGGAGAAACACCATATATTTT.